The clone carrying this T cell receptor beta chain has just a few counts. The sample belongs to a study of CD8+ T cells in alopecia areata. V was trimmed by 5 bases and J by 8 bases, leaving 9 bases between them. This CDR3 contains 11 residues. Looked up from germline, CDR1 is MNHEY and CDR2 is SVGAGI. RNA extraction and reverse transcription yielded cDNA as sequencing template. Clones were sequenced by immunoSEQ multiplex PCR, and TCRdb holds only the in-frame ones, with some missing. The profile covers over 120,000 clones, with 51% appearing a single time and approximately 0.99% taken by the ten largest.

The origin of this receptor is a human donor with alopecia areata. Here the sequenced sample was CD4+ T cells sorted from blood, taken at week 0. This chain joins TRBV6-5 and TRBJ1-2, with D possibly matching TRBD1 (5 bases). CDR3 DNA: TGTGCCAGCAGTCTGGAGGGGGGCTACACCTTC. Encoded protein: CASSLEGGYTF.